The clone carrying this T cell receptor (beta chain) was seen a few times. Its antigen is undetermined. This specimen belongs to a study of regulatory T cells in long-lasting Graves disease. Study results and limitations: TCR diversity was lower in persistent Graves' patients (versus newly diagnosed ones).

Libraries of TCR beta came from iRepertoire HTBI primers plus Arm-PCR of CDR3 regions. Original processing notes: Spanning all samples, the identified segments comprised around 62 TRBV and approximately 13 TRBJ. In TCRdb, the multiplex PCR reads were re-called with MiXCR into one record per CDR3 protein. TCRdb's processing, not the authors', yielded these V and J calls. The sample records around 320,000 distinct CDR3 sequences, 16% being singletons. This CDR3 region has 13 residues. CDR1 is GTSNPN and CDR2 is SVGIG in the germline V gene (reference sequence). V was clipped by 3 bases and J by 0 bases, with 7 bases between them. Documented time point: newly diagnosed GD, antithyroid drugs for less than 3 months. RNA from PBMCs was the source of the TCR library. Tubes containing EDTA received approximately 8.7 milliliters of drawn peripheral blood. These same data were also listed under a study on T cells in Graves' hyperthyroidism and ophthalmopathy.

The chain employs TRBV30 and TRBJ2-3; TRBD2 is a possible D gene (5 bases). The sequence derives from a middle-aged man with Graves disease. The starting material was peripheral blood mononuclear cells (PBMCs), obtained at new diagnosis, from a patient treated with antithyroid drugs. DNA for the CDR3: TGTGCCTGGAGAGCGGTAAGCACAGATACGCAGTATTTT. This encodes CAWRAVSTDTQYF.